The TCR beta chain described here comes from a study of PD-1 and CTLA-4 blockade in melanoma. Clones were sequenced by immunoSEQ multiplex PCR, and TCRdb holds only the in-frame ones, with some missing. Among 30,000 or so clones listed, more than 85% were seen once. The CDR3 is 16 amino acids. The V gene lost 1 base and the J gene lost 2 bases, with 12 bases spanning the gap. From germline, CDR1 is SGHRS and CDR2 YFSETQ. This TCR came from a human donor with melanoma. This sequence joins TRBV5-1 and TRBJ1-4; TRBD1 might be the D (6 bases). The specimen was CD8+ T cells from peripheral blood, collected from a patient given anti-PD-1 treatment. In DNA, the CDR3 is TGCGCCAGCAGCTTGTCAACAGGGTGGACTAATGAAAAACTGTTTTTT. It yields the protein CASSLSTGWTNEKLFF.